This entry describes one TCR beta chain. Original handling: The authors estimated nucleated cell counts from reference gene primer amplification. The data were produced by immunoSEQ multiplex PCR, yet TCRdb's version contains in-frame clones alone and is incomplete. V and J calls plus clone size are reproduced from that table; the DNA served to infer D and trimming. The repertoire holds about 370,000 clones, with 80% to 90% as singletons. The germline CDR1 and CDR2 sequences are MNHEY and SVGEGT. CDR3 length: 15 amino acids. J lost 4 bases, V lost 3 bases, and 6 bases had no gene match. Participants were placed into cohorts based on the clinical history they reported. Among Cohort 3 donors, those recovered had two negative PCRs, clearance, or symptom resolution. This sample is drawn from a study of blood T cell repertoires in COVID-19. Study-level background: Acute and convalescent COVID-19 specimens originated in the United States, Italy and Spain.

V gene TRBV6-2 or TRBV6-3 combines with J gene TRBJ2-1; 7 bases map to TRBD2. Sequences were obtained from PBMCs or T cells enriched from blood (not recorded which). This TCR derives from a young man who had recovered from COVID-19. The CDR3 DNA is TGTGCCAGCAGTTATCCCCTAGCGGAGTACAATGAGCAGTTCTTC. This gives the protein CASSYPLAEYNEQFF.